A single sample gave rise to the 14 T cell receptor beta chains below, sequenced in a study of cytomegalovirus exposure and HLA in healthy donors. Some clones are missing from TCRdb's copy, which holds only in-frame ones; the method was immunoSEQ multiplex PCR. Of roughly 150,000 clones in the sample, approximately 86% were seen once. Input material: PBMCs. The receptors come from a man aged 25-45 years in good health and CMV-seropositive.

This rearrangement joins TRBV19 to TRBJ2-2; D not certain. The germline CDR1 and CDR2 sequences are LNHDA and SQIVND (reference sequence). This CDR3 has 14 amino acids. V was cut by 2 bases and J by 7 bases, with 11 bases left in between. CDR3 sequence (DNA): TGTGCCAGTAGTATAACCCCTACCGGCGGGGAGCTGTTTTTT. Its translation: CASSITPTGGELFF.

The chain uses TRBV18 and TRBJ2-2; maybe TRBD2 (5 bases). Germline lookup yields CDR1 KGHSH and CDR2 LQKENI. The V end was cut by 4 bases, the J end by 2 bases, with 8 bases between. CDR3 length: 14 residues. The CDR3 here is CASSLRGNTGELFF. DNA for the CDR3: TGTGCCAGCTCACTACGGGGAAACACCGGGGAGCTGTTTTTT.

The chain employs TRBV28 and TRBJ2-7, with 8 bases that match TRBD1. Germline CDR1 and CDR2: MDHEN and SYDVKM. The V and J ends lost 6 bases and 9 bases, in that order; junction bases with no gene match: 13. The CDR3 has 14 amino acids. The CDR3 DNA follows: TGTGCCAGCAGAGGACAGGGCCTCAACGTTGTGCAGTACTTC. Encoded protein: CASRGQGLNVVQYF.

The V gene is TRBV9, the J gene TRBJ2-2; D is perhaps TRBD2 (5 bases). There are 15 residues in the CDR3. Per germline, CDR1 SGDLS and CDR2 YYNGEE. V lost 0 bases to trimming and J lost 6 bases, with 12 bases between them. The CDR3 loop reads CASSVGGGTPGELFF. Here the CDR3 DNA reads TGTGCCAGCAGCGTAGGCGGAGGAACCCCCGGGGAGCTGTTTTTT.

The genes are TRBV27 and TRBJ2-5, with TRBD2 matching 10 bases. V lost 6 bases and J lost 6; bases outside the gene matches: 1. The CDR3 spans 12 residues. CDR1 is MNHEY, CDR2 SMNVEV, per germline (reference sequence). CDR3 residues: CASRAGGKTQYF. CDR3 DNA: TGTGCCAGCAGAGCGGGGGGGAAGACCCAGTACTTC.

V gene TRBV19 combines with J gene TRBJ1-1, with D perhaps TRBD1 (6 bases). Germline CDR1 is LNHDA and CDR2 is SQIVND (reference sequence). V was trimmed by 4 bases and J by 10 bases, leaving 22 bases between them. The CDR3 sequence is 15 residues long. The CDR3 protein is CASSTELRDTIGAFF. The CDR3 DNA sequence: TGTGCCAGTAGTACTGAGCTACGGGACACCATTGGAGCTTTCTTT.

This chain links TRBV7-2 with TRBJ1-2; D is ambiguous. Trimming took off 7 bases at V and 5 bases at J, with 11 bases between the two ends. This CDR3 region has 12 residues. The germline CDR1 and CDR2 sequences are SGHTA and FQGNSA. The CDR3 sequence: CASIKGGYGYTF. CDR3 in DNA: TGTGCCAGCATCAAAGGCGGTTATGGCTACACCTTC.

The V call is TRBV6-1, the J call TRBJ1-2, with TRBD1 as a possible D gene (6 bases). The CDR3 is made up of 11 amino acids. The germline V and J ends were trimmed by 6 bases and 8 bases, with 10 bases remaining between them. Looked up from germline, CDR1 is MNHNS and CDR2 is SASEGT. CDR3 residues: CASSWDTGYTF. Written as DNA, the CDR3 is TGTGCCAGCAGCTGGGACACGGGCTACACCTTC.

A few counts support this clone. The CDR3 bases are TGTGCCAGCAGTTACGGACAGGGGGAAAACATTCAGTACTTC. Amino acids: CASSYGQGENIQYF. The chain couples TRBV6-5 to TRBJ2-4, with 10 bases aligning to TRBD1. This CDR3 contains 14 residues. V gave up 2 bases and J gave up 5 bases; unmatched junction bases: 0. Germline CDR1 is MNHEY and CDR2 is SVGAGI.

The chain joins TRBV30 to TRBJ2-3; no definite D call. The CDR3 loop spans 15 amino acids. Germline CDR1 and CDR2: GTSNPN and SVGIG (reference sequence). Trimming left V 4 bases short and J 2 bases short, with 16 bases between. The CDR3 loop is CAWTSRNLDTDTQYF. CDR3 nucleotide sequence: TGTGCCTGGACCTCGAGGAATTTGGACACAGATACGCAGTATTTT.

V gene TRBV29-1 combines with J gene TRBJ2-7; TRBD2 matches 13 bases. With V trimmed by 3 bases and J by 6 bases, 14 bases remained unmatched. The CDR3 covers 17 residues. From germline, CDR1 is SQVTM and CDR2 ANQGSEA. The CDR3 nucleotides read TGCAGCGTTGACCCGACTAGCGGGGGGCCTAACTTTCTCGAGCAGTACTTC. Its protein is CSVDPTSGGPNFLEQYF.

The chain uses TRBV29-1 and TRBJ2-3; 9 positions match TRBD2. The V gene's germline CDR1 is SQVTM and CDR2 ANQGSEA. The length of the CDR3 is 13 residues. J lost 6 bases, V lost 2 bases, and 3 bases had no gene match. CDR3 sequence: CSVELAGRDTQYF. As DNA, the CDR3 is TGCAGCGTTGAACTAGCGGGGAGGGATACGCAGTATTTT.

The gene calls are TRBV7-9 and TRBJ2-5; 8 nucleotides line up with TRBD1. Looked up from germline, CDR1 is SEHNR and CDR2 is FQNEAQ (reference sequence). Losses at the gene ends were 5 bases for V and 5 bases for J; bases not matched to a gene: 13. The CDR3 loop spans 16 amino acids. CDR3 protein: CASSTPGQASWETQYF. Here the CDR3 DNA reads TGTGCCAGCAGCACACCGGGACAGGCATCCTGGGAGACCCAGTACTTC.

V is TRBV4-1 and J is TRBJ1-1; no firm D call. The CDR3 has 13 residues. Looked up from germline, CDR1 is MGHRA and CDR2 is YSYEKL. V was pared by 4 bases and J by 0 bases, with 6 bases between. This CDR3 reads CASSLGVNTEAFF. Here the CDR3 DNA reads TGCGCCAGCAGCCTCGGGGTGAACACTGAAGCTTTCTTT.